This T cell receptor (beta chain) was profiled in a study of OX40 agonist ivuxolimab in advanced cancers. The study, taken as a whole, reports: The CD4+ and CD8+ T cells in the blood had expanded clonally by week 6 at 0.1 to 3.0 mg/kg.

TCRdb's copy holds only in-frame clones and misses some; the assay was immunoSEQ multiplex PCR. The top ten clones hold around 10% of a sample with 65,000 to 95,000 clones, about 95% of them seen once. With respect to this clone: Its specificity is unknown.

Trimming left V 3 bases short and J 2 bases short, with 11 bases between. This CDR3 contains 15 residues. Germline V lookup: CDR1 SGHTA, CDR2 FQGTGA. V usage is TRBV7-3 and J usage is TRBJ1-5; D is unclear. The clonotype originates from an adult with an advanced solid tumor such as melanoma, head and neck, liver or kidney cancer. The sequenced sample was CD4+ or CD8+ T cells sorted from blood, obtained in a trial of the OX40 agonist ivuxolimab. CDR3 in amino acids: CASSLLTDGNQPQHF. The CDR3 nucleotides are TGTGCCAGCAGCTTGCTGACTGACGGCAATCAGCCCCAGCATTTT.